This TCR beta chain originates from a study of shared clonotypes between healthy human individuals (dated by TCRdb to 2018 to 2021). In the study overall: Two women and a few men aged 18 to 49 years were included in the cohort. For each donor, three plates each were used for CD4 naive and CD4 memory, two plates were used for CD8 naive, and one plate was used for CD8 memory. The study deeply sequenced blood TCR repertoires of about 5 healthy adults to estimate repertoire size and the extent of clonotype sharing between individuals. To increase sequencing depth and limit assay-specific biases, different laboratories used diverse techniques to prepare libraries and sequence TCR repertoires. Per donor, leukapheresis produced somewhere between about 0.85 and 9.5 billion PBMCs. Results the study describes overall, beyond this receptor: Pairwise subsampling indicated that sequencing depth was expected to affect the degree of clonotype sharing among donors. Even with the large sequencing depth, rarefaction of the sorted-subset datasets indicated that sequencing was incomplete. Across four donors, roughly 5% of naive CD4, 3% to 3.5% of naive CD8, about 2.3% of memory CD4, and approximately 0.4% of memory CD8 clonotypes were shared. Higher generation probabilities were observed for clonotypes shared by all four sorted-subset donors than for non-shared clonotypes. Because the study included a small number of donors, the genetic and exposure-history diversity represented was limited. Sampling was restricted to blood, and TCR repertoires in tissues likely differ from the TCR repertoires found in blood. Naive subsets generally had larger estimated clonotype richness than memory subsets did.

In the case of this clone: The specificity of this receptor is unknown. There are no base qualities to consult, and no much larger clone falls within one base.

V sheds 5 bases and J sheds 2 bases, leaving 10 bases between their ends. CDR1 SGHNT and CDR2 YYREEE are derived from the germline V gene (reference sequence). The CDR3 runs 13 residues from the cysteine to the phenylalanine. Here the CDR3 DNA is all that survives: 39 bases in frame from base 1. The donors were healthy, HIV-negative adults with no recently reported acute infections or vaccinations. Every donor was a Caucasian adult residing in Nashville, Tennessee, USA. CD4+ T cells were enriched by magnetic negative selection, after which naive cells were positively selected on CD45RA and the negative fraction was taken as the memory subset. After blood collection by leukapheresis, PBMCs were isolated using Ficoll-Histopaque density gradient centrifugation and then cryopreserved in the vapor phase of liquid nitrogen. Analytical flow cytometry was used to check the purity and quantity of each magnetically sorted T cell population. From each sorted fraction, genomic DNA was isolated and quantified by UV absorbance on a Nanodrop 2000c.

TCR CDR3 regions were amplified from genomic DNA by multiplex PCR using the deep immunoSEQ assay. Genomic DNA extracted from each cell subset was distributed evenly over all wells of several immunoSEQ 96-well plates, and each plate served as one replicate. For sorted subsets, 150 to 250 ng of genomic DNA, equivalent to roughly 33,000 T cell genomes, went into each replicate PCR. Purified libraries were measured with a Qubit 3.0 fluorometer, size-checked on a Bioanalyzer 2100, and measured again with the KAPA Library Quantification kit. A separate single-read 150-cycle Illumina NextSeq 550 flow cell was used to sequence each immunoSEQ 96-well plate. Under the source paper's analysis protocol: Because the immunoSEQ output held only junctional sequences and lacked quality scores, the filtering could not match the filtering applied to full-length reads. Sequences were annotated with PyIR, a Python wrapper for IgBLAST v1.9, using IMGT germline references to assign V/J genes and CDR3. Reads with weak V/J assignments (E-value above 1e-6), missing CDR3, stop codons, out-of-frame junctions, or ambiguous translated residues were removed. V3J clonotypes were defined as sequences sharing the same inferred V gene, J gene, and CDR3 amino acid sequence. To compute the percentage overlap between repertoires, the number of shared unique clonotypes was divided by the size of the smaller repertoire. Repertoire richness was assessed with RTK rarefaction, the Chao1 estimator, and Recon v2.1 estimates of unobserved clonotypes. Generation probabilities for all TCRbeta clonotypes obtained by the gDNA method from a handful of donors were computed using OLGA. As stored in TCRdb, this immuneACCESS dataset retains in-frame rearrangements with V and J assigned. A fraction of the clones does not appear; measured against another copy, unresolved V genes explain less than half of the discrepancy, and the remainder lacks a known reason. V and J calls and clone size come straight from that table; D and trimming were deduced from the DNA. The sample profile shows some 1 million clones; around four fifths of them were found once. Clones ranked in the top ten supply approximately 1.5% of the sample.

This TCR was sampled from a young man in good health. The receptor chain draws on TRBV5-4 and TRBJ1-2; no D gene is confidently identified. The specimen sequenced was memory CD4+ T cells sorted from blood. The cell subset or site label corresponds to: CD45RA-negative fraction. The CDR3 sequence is CASSSGLNYGYTF. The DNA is TGTGCCAGCAGTTCCGGACTGAACTATGGCTACACCTTC.